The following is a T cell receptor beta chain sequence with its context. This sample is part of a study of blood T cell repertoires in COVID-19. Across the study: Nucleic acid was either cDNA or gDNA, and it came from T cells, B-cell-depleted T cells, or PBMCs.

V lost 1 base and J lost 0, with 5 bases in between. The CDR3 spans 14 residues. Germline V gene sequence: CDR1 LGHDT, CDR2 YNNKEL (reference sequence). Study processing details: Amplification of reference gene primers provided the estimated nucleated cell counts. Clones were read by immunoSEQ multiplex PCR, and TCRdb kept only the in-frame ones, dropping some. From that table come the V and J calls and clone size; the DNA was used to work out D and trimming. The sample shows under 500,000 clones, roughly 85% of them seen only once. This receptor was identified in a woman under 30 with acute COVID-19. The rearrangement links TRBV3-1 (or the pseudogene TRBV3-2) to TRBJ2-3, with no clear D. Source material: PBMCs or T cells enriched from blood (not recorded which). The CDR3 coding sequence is TGTGCCAGCAGCCAAGTCGGTAGCACAGATACGCAGTATTTT. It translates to CASSQVGSTDTQYF.